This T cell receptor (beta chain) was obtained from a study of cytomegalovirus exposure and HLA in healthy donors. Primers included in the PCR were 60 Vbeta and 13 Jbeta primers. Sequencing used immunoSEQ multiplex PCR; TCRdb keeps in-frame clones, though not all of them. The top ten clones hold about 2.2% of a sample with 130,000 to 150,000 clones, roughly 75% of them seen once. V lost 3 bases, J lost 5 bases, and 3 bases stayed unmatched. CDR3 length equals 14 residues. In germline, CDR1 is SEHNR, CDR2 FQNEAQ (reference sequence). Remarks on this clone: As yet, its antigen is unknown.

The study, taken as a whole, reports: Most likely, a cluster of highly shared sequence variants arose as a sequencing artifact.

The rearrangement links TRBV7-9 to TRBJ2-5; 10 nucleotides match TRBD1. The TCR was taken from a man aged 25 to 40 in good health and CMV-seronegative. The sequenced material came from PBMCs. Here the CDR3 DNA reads TGTGCCAGCAGCTTCGGACAGGGGGGCGAGACCCAGTACTTC. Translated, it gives CASSFGQGGETQYF.